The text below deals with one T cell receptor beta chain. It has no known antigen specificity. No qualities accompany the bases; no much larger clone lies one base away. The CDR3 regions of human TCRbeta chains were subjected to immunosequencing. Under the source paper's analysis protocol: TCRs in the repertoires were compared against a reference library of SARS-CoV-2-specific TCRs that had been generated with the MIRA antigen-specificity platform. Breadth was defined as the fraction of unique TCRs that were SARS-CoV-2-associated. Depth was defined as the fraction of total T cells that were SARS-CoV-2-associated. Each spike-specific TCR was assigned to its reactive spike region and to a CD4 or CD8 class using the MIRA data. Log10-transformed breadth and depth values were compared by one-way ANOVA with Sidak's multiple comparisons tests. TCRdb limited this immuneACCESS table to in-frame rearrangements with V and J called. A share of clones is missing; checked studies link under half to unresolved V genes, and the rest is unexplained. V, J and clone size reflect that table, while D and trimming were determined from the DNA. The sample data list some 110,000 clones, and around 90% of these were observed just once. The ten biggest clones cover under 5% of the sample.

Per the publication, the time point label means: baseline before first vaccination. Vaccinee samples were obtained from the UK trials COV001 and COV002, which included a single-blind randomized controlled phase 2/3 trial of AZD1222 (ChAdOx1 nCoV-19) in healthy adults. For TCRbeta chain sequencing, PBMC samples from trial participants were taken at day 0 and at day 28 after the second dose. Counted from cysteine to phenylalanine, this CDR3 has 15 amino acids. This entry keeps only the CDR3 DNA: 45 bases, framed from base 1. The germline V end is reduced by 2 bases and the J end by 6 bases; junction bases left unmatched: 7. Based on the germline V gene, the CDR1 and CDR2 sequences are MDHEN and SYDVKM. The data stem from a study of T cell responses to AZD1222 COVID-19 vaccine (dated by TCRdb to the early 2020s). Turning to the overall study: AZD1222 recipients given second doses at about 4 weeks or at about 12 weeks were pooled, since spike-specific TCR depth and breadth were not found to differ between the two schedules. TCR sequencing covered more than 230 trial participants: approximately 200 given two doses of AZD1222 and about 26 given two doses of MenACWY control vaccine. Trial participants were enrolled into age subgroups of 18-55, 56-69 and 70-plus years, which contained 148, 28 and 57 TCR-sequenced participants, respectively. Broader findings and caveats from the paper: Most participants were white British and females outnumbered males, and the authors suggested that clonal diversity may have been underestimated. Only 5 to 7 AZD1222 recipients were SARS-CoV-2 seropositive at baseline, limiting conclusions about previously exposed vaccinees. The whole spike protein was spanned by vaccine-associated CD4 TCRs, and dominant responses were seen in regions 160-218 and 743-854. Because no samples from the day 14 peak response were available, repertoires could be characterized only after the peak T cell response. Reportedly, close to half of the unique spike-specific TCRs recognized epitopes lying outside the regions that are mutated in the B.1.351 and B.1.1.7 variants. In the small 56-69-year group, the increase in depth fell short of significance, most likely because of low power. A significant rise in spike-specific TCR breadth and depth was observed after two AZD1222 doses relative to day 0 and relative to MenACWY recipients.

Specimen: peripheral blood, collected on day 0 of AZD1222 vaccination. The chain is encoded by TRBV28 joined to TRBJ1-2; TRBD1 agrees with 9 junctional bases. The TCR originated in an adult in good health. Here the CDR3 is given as CASSLGTGSSDGYTF. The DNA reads TGTGCCAGCAGTTTAGGGACAGGGTCGTCCGATGGCTACACCTTC.